The clone carrying this T cell receptor beta chain was seen a single time. Original data processing: Reference gene primer amplification gave estimated nucleated cell counts. Repertoires were generated with immunoSEQ multiplex PCR, while TCRdb's copy carries only in-frame clones and drops some. V and J calls and clone size come straight from that table; D and trimming were deduced from the DNA. The sample holds around 46,000 clones; about 85% are singletons and the top ten take 12% to 15%. The data stem from a study of blood T cell repertoires in COVID-19. On the study more broadly: There were acute and convalescent COVID-19 samples, and they came from the United States, Italy and Spain.

This clonotype was sampled from a human donor in a cohort sampled during active COVID-19. Sequencing was done on a sample of peripheral blood.

The CDR3 reads CASSPSVFTGTGVSEAFF. CDR3 bases: TGTGCCAGCAGCCCAAGTGTCTTTACCGGGACAGGGGTCTCTGAAGCTTTCTTT. The chain employs TRBV5-6 and TRBJ1-1, with TRBD1 matching 10 bases. CDR1 SGHDT and CDR2 YYEEEE come from the germline V gene. CDR3 length: 18 amino acids. Germline trimming cut 4 bases from V and 6 bases from J; bases unmatched to any gene: 18.